The clone carrying this TCR beta chain was seen more than once but under ten times. The PCR used 60 Vbeta and 13 Jbeta primers. The repertoire was sequenced with immunoSEQ multiplex PCR; TCRdb's copy has only in-frame clones and lacks some. This table holds about 210,000 clones, about 80% found once. This entry belongs to a study of cytomegalovirus exposure and HLA in healthy donors. Germline CDR1 is MNHEY and CDR2 is SVGAGI. V lost 0 bases and J 3 bases, leaving 11 bases between the germline ends. The CDR3 loop spans 16 amino acids. The chain employs TRBV6-5 and TRBJ2-2; tentatively, D is TRBD2 (6 bases). Sequencing was performed on PBMCs. The source of this sequence is a woman aged 25-40 years in good health and CMV-seropositive. CDR3 in amino acids: CASSYSTGEYTGELFF. The CDR3 DNA is TGTGCCAGCAGTTACTCGACGGGGGAATACACCGGGGAGCTGTTTTTT.